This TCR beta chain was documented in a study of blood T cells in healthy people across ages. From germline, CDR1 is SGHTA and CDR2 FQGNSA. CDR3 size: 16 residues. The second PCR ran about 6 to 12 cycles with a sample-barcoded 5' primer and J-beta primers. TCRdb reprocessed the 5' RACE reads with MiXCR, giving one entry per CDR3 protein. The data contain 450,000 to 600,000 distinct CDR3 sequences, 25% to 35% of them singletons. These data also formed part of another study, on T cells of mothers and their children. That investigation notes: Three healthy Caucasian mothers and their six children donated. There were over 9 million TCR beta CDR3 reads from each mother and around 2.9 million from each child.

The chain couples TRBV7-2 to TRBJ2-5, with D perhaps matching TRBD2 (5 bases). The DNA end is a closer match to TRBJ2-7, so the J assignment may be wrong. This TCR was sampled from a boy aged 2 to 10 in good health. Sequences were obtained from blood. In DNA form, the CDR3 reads TGTGCCAGCAGCTTAGCCCTCGGGGTTCGGCTCCACGAGCAGTACTTC. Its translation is CASSLALGVRLHEQYF.